This paragraph reports one T cell receptor beta chain. Reverse transcription of roughly 0.45 to 1 ug RNA used random hexamers. The authors amplified TCR beta CDR3 across 54 Vbeta and 13 Jbeta using immunoSEQ multiplex PCR. TCRdb reprocessed the immunoSEQ multiplex PCR reads via MiXCR and lists one record per CDR3 protein. The sample lists 230,000 or so distinct CDR3 sequences; around 95% were seen once. The sample is drawn from a study of CD8 T cells in Susac syndrome. Sequencing of TCR beta was carried out in blood CD8+ and CD4+ T cells. Negative isolation was used for CD8+ and CD4+ T cells, and FACS enrichment was applied to TEMRA cells. This CDR3 is built from 12 residues. The germline CDR1 and CDR2 sequences are KGHDR and SFDVKD. Trimming pared 9 bases from V and 4 bases from J, leaving 11 bases between.

This receptor was obtained from a human donor with multiple sclerosis. The chain is built from TRBV24-1 and TRBJ1-2; D not certain. The sample taken for sequencing was CD4+ T cells from PBMCs. The CDR3 DNA reads TGTGCCACCTCACGACCCGGCTATGGCTACACCTTC. Protein sequence: CATSRPGYGYTF.